Presented here are 24 T cell receptor beta chains from one specimen sequenced in a study of T-cell reconstitution after alpha-beta-depleted transplantation in children. Preparation of the TCRbeta library involved a method that used unique molecular identifiers. TCRdb re-derived calls from the PCR reads in MiXCR, one entry per CDR3 protein. The data contain fewer than 750,000 distinct CDR3 sequences, 20% to 25% of them singletons. The material was PBMCs, mostly from graft donor cells, obtained 360 days after TCRalphabeta/CD19-depleted stem cell transplant. These receptors originate from a boy in the first two years of life who had a stem cell transplant for acute myeloid leukemia, so the T cells may come from the graft donor.

J is TRBJ1-2 and V is TRBV6-5, with a possible D match to TRBD1 (6 bases). The CDR3 is 14 amino acids. Germline lookup yields CDR1 MNHEY and CDR2 SVGAGI. The germline V and J ends were trimmed by 6 bases and 5 bases, with 16 bases remaining between them. CDR3: CASSRGGGGYGYTF. CDR3 DNA: TGTGCCAGCAGCCGAGGGGGAGGCGGGTATGGCTACACCTTC.

The V and J genes are TRBV28 and TRBJ2-3; D tentatively reads TRBD1 or TRBD2 (5 bases each). Germline V gene lookup returns CDR1 MDHEN and CDR2 SYDVKM. The CDR3 spans 16 residues. The ends were cut back, 4 bases at V and 2 bases at J, with 16 bases in the middle. Here the CDR3 reads CASSCRVEDNTDTQYF. The CDR3 DNA reads TGTGCCAGCAGTTGTCGGGTGGAGGACAACACAGATACGCAGTATTTT.

The CDR3 spells CATSDGTGWSTDTQYF. The CDR3 DNA reads TGTGCCACCAGTGATGGCACGGGGTGGAGCACAGATACGCAGTATTTT. The J gene is TRBJ2-3, the V gene TRBV24-1; maybe TRBD2 (5 bases). This CDR3 has 16 residues. Germline V CDR1 and CDR2: KGHDR, SFDVKD. The V and J ends lost 3 bases and 0 bases respectively, with 12 bases between them.

Details on this clonotype: A read error may explain this, as a much larger clone is one base away. V gene TRBV10-3 combines with J gene TRBJ2-3, with 9 positions matching TRBD2. The CDR3 runs 13 residues. Germline CDR1 reads ENHRY; CDR2 reads SYGVKD. With V trimmed by 8 bases and J by 3 bases, 3 bases remained unmatched. This chain's CDR3 is CAIALAGTDTQYF. The CDR3 nucleotides read TGTGCCATCGCCCTAGCGGGGACAGATACGCAGTATTTT.

This clonotype was seen only once. The rearrangement links TRBV5-1 to TRBJ2-7; TRBD1 aligns across 10 bases. The CDR3 has 15 residues. Trimming took 3 bases from V and 4 from J; bases not matched to a gene: 7. Germline lookup yields CDR1 SGHRS and CDR2 YFSETQ. In DNA form, the CDR3 reads TGCGCCAGCAGCTGGCCGGGACAGGGGATTTACGAGCAGTACGTC. This translates into CASSWPGQGIYEQYV.

V is TRBV15 and J is TRBJ1-5, with D possibly matching TRBD1 (6 bases). The CDR3 is 14 amino acids. Germline loops: CDR1 LNHNV, CDR2 YYDKDF (reference sequence). V was pared by 1 base and J by 6 bases, with 10 bases between. For the CDR3, the DNA is TGTGCCACCAGCAGAGCTGGGGGCGGTCAGCCCCAGCATTTT. It specifies CATSRAGGGQPQHF.

This clonotype has at least ten counts. One junction end disagrees with the germline gene, perhaps due to a read error. The V gene is TRBV6-1, the J gene TRBJ2-1, with 8 positions matching TRBD2. The CDR3 is made up of 13 amino acids. Germline CDR1 and CDR2: MNHNS and SASEGT. CDR3 nucleotides: TGTGCCAGCAGCTCAAAAACTTACGGGACTAGGCTCTTC. Translating it yields CASSSKTYGTRLF.

This clonotype has a handful of counts. This chain joins TRBV20-1 and TRBJ2-3; D gene ambiguous. Trimming pared 5 bases from V and 2 bases from J, leaving 11 bases between. The CDR3 loop spans 13 amino acids. Germline CDR1 reads DFQATT; CDR2 reads SNEGSKA (reference sequence). The CDR3 region is CSARSTSTDTQYF. The CDR3 region has the DNA TGCAGTGCTCGATCAACCTCCACAGATACGCAGTATTTT.

The rearrangement links TRBV9 to TRBJ1-4; possible D gene TRBD1, 5 bases. Germline V CDR1 and CDR2: SGDLS, YYNGEE. The CDR3 is 15 residues long. Between the trimmed V and J ends, which lost 0 bases and 0 bases, there was a span of 6 bases. As DNA, the CDR3 is TGTGCCAGCAGCGTAGCAGGGACAACTAATGAAAAACTGTTTTTT. This sequence encodes CASSVAGTTNEKLFF.

In its sample, this clonotype was seen a few times. The chain links TRBV29-1 to TRBJ2-7, with D tentatively TRBD1 (5 bases). Germline CDR1 SQVTM, CDR2 ANQGSEA. Trimming removed 2 bases from V and 2 bases from J, with 16 bases in between. The CDR3 has 15 residues. CDR3 in amino acids: CSVESLAWGTYEQYV. CDR3 coding DNA: TGCAGCGTTGAATCCCTTGCCTGGGGCACCTACGAGCAGTACGTC.

This clonotype was counted only a few times. Mismatch with germline at one junction end may stem from a read error. The gene calls are TRBV10-3 and TRBJ1-2, with no clear D. CDR1 and CDR2 (germline): ENHRY, SYGVKD. The CDR3 sequence is 13 residues long. CDR3: CANSVKDDYGYTF. CDR3 in DNA: TGTGCCAACAGTGTGAAGGATGACTATGGCTACACCTTC.

This clonotype has a count of ten or more. The V call is TRBV28, the J call TRBJ2-3; perhaps TRBD2 as D (5 bases). The CDR3 loop spans 15 amino acids. The V gene's germline CDR1 is MDHEN and CDR2 SYDVKM. The ends were cut back, 1 base at V and 6 bases at J, with 14 bases in the middle. For the CDR3, the DNA is TGTGCCAGCAGTTTATCGGGTAGGAGGCGGGATACGCAGTATTTT. Translated: CASSLSGRRRDTQYF.

The chain employs TRBV7-2 and TRBJ2-1, with D hard to call. Germline CDR1 SGHTA, CDR2 FQGNSA. Trimming removed 1 base from V and 14 bases from J, with 9 bases in between. This CDR3 is built from 11 residues. The CDR3 here is CASSLGGREFF. CDR3 DNA sequence: TGTGCCAGCAGCTTAGGAGGTCGGGAGTTCTTC.

The chain recombines TRBV12-3 or TRBV12-4 with TRBJ2-7; 7 bases fit TRBD2. The CDR3 runs to 12 residues. With 8 bases clipped from V and 0 bases from J, the junction kept 1 base outside the gene matches. The CDR3 coding sequence is TGTGCCAGCTGCGGGAGCTCCTACGAGCAGTACTTC. Translation gives CASCGSSYEQYF.

This clonotype was detected many times. As DNA, the CDR3 is TGCGCCAGCAGCTTATGGGACTTGGTCGGTCCCCCCGATAGCAATGAGCAGTTCTTC. This sequence encodes CASSLWDLVGPPDSNEQFF. The chain uses TRBV5-1 and TRBJ2-1, with D maybe TRBD2 (6 bases). The V gene's germline CDR1 is SGHRS and CDR2 YFSETQ. The V end was cut by 2 bases, the J end by 6 bases, with 27 bases between. There are 19 residues in the CDR3.

This clonotype was recorded at least ten times. The chain combines TRBV10-3 with TRBJ2-5; D gene ambiguous. The CDR3 sequence is 14 residues long. Trimming stripped 0 bases from V and 0 bases from J, with 5 bases between. Germline lookup yields CDR1 ENHRY and CDR2 SYGVKD. The CDR3 DNA reads as TGTGCCATCAGTGAGTCGATGAACCAAGAGACCCAGTACTTC. Amino acids: CAISESMNQETQYF.

This clonotype was seen repeatedly, ten times or more. This chain links TRBV6-1 with TRBJ1-5, with TRBD1 matching 9 bases. Germline CDR1 reads MNHNS; CDR2 reads SASEGT. The CDR3 sequence is 13 residues long. V gave up 6 bases and J gave up 11 bases; unmatched junction bases: 8. This CDR3 reads CASSGTGIEAQHF. CDR3 bases: TGTGCCAGCAGCGGGACAGGGATTGAGGCCCAGCATTTT.

The chain is built from TRBV6-1 and TRBJ2-3, with D perhaps assigned TRBD1 or TRBD2 (5 bases each). Germline CDR1 is MNHNS and CDR2 is SASEGT. The V and J ends lost 7 bases and 3 bases respectively, with 14 bases between them. This CDR3 is 14 amino acids long. CDR3 nucleotides: TGTGCCAGCACCGGGACGGCTAAGACAGATACGCAGTATTTT. It specifies CASTGTAKTDTQYF.

The V call is TRBV20-1, the J call TRBJ2-1; the match to TRBD2 covers 8 bases. Germline V gives CDR1 DFQATT, CDR2 SNEGSKA (reference sequence). Trimming cost V 1 base and J 1 base; bases outside gene matches: 6. The CDR3 length is 16 residues. The CDR3 DNA reads as TGCAGTGCTAGAGCTCCGGGACTAGTTTCCTACAATGAGCAGTTCTTC. Its translation is CSARAPGLVSYNEQFF.

The chain uses TRBV27 and TRBJ1-5; no clear D gene. The CDR3 consists of 13 residues. Germline V gene lookup returns CDR1 MNHEY and CDR2 SMNVEV (reference sequence). Trimming shortened V by 2 bases and J by 5 bases, and 7 bases separated the two germline ends. The CDR3 loop is CASSLSHYQPQHF. The CDR3 nucleotides read TGTGCCAGCAGTTTAAGTCATTATCAGCCCCAGCATTTT.

The chain links TRBV3-1 to TRBJ2-2; the D is unclear. This CDR3 is 17 amino acids long. Germline V gives CDR1 LGHDT, CDR2 YNNKEL (reference sequence). The germline V and J ends were trimmed by 4 bases and 5 bases, with 20 bases remaining between them. CDR3 bases: TGTGCCAGCAGCCCTCGGACGGCACCCGCAGGAACCGGGGAGCTGTTTTTT. This codes for CASSPRTAPAGTGELFF.

The chain is built from TRBV20-1 and TRBJ2-6, with D possibly TRBD2 on 7 matching bases. CDR3 size: 16 residues. The V gene lost 6 bases and the J gene lost 1 base, with 16 bases spanning the gap. Germline V CDR1 and CDR2: DFQATT, SNEGSKA (reference sequence). The CDR3 sequence: CSAPKRGGSGANVLTF. CDR3 in DNA: TGCAGTGCCCCAAAGAGGGGGGGTTCTGGGGCCAACGTCCTGACTTTC.

This clonotype has only a few counts. This chain links TRBV20-1 with TRBJ2-7; no clear D. Per the germline V gene, CDR1 is DFQATT and CDR2 is SNEGSKA (reference sequence). V lost 2 bases and J lost 0, with 5 bases in between. The CDR3 is 12 amino acids. In DNA, the CDR3 is TGCAGTGCTAGAACCGCCTCCTACGAGCAGTACTTC. Translation gives CSARTASYEQYF.

The chain employs TRBV28 and TRBJ2-3; D perhaps matches TRBD2 (7 bases). Deletions cut 8 bases from V and 1 base from J, with 16 bases between. CDR1 MDHEN and CDR2 SYDVKM come from the germline V gene. The CDR3 totals 15 residues. CDR3 nucleotide sequence: TGTGCCAGCTCCTTCGCGGGGGCCGGCACAGATACGCAGTATTTT. Encoded protein: CASSFAGAGTDTQYF. Supplemented by reference TRBV28 and TRBJ2-3, the full variable domain reads DVKVTQSSRYLVKRTGEKVFLECVQDMDHENMFWYRQDPGLGLRLIYFSYDVKMKEKGDIPEGYSVSREKKERFSLILESASTNQTSMYLCASSFAGAGTDTQYFGPGTRLTVL.